This T cell receptor (beta chain) comes out of a study of response to subunit inactivated influenza vaccine. General study results and limits: New T cells are recruited in small numbers by each seasonal influenza vaccination, according to the authors' suggestion.

This clonotype was detected a few times. What it binds is not known. The germline V gene has CDR1 SGHTA and CDR2 FQGNSA. This CDR3 spans 15 amino acids. V lost 2 bases and J lost 2, with 10 bases in between. MiXCR was run by TCRdb on the RT-PCR reads, yielding one entry per CDR3 protein. Seen here are more than 450,000 distinct CDR3 sequences, about 11% observed once, and the top ten hold roughly 10%. The chain combines TRBV7-2 with TRBJ2-1; tentatively, D is TRBD2 (5 bases). The sequences come from PBMCs from blood, collected on the day of vaccination. The TCR was taken from a man in his fifties who received an inactivated influenza vaccine. CDR3 bases: TGTGCCAGCAGCTTAATAGCGTTGGCCTACAATGAGCAGTTCTTC. This translates into CASSLIALAYNEQFF.